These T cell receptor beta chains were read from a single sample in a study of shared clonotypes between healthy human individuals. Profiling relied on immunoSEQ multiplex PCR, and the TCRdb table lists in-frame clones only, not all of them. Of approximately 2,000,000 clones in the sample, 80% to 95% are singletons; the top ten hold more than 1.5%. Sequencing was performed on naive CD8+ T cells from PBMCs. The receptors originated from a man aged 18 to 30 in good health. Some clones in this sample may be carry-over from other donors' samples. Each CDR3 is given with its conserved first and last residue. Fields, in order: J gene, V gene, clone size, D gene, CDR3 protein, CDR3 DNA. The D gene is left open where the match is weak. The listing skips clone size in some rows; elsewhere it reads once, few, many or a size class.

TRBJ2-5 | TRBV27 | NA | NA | CASSLLPRGTQYF | TGTGCCAGCAGTTTACTACCCCGGGGGACCCAGTACTTC
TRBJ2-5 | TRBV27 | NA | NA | CASRSQEPRETQYF | TGTGCCAGCAGATCGCAGGAGCCTAGAGAGACCCAGTACTTC
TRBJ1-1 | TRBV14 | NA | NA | CASSHGGRVEAFF | TGTGCCAGCAGCCATGGGGGACGGGTTGAAGCTTTCTTT
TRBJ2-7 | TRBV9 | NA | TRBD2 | CASSTGLAGSYEQYF | TGTGCCAGCAGCACCGGACTAGCGGGTTCCTACGAGCAGTACTTC
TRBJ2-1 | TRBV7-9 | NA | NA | CASSTPASSYNEQFF | TGTGCCAGCAGCACTCCTGCGAGCTCCTACAATGAGCAGTTCTTC
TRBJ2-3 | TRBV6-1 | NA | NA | CASSASFDRGPQYF | TGTGCCAGCAGTGCCTCCTTTGATCGGGGTCCGCAGTATTTT
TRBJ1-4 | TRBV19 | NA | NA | CALGPQTNEKLFF | TGTGCCCTAGGGCCGCAAACTAATGAAAAACTGTTTTTT
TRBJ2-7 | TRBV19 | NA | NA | CASSPDWRSIYEQYF | TGTGCCAGTAGCCCCGACTGGCGATCCATTTACGAGCAGTACTTC
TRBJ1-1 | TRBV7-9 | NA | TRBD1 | CASSFSPGQGVSEAFF | TGTGCCAGCAGCTTTTCCCCGGGACAGGGAGTAAGTGAAGCTTTCTTT
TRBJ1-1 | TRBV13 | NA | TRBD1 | CASSPGTGGPEAFF | TGTGCCAGCAGCCCGGGGACAGGGGGCCCTGAAGCTTTCTTT
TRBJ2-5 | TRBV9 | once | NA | CASSVAGTQETQYF | TGTGCCAGCAGCGTAGCGGGAACACAAGAGACCCAGTACTTC
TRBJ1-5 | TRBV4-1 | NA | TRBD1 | CASSHERQGSNQPQHF | TGCGCCAGCAGCCACGAACGACAGGGGAGCAATCAGCCCCAGCATTTT
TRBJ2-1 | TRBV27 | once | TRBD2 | CASSLVLTSGTDHEQFF | TGTGCCAGCAGTTTGGTTCTGACTAGCGGGACGGACCATGAGCAGTTCTTC
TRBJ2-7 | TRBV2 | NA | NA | CATRPVAHEQYF | TGTGCCACCCGGCCGGTGGCCCACGAGCAGTACTTC
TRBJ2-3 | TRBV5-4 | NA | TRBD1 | CATWGTDPDTQYF | TGTGCCACTTGGGGGACAGACCCAGATACGCAGTATTTT
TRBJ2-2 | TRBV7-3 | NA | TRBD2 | CASSFRASGRIDTGELFF | TGTGCCAGCAGCTTCCGGGCTAGCGGGAGGATCGACACCGGGGAGCTGTTTTTT
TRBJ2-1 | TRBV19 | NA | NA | CASSTGGPYNEQFF | TGTGCCAGTAGTACCGGGGGGCCTTACAATGAGCAGTTCTTC
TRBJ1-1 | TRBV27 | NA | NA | CASSLRRAVTEAFF | TGTGCCAGCAGTCTCAGGAGGGCAGTCACTGAAGCTTTCTTT
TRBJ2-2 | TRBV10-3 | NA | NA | CAITNDRYTGELFF | TGTGCCATCACGAACGACCGTTACACCGGGGAGCTGTTTTTT
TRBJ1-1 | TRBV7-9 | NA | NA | CASSPQGTEAFF | TGTGCCAGCAGTCCGCAGGGAACTGAAGCTTTCTTT
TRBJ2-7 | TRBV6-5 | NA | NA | CASSFTYPYEQYF | TGTGCCAGCAGTTTTACATATCCCTACGAGCAGTACTTC
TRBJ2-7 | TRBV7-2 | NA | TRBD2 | CASSSRDSGVSYEQYF | TGTGCCAGCAGCTCTCGGGATAGCGGGGTCTCCTACGAGCAGTACTTC
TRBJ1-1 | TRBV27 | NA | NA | CASSVWDRNTEAFF | TGTGCCAGCAGTGTCTGGGACCGGAACACTGAAGCTTTCTTT
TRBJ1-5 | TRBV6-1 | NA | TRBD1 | CASSERTGMVRQPQHF | TGTGCCAGCAGTGAAAGGACAGGTATGGTTCGTCAGCCCCAGCATTTT
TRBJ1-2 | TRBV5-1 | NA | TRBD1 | CASRDRGYLGGYTF | TGCGCCAGCCGAGACAGGGGATATTTGGGCGGCTACACCTTC
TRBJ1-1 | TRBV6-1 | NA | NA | CASLRLGGSTEAFF | TGTGCCAGCCTACGTCTGGGGGGGAGTACTGAAGCTTTCTTT
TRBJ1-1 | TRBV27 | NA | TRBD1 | CASITGGYTEAFF | TGTGCCAGCATCACAGGGGGCTACACTGAAGCTTTCTTT
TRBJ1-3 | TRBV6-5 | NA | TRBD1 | CASRRTGEGNTIYF | TGTGCCAGCAGGCGGACAGGGGAAGGAAACACCATATATTTT
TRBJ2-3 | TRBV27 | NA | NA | CASSSIADTQYF | TGTGCCAGCAGTTCTATCGCAGATACGCAGTATTTT